One sample yielded the 20 T cell receptor beta chains listed below, sequenced in a study of shared T cell receptors in the human thymus. Produced via immunoSEQ multiplex PCR; TCRdb's table is partial and in-frame only. The table includes some 760,000 clones, around 85% detected once. These data also featured in a second study, about human thymus T cells.

The sequencing input was thymocytes. The source is a girl younger than two with a congenital heart defect.

CDR3 region: CASSQEVGGTTGELFF. As DNA, the CDR3 is TGTGCCAGCAGCCAAGAAGTCGGCGGAACCACCGGGGAGCTGTTTTTT. The chain combines TRBV14 with TRBJ2-2, with D hard to call. Germline V gene sequence: CDR1 SGHDN, CDR2 FVKESK. This CDR3 contains 16 residues. V lost 0 bases and J 4 bases, leaving 12 bases between the germline ends.

The chain couples TRBV5-1 to TRBJ1-3; no reliable D call. CDR3 size: 16 residues. Looked up from germline, CDR1 is SGHRS and CDR2 is YFSETQ. The ends were cut back, 4 bases at V and 6 bases at J, with 20 bases in the middle. The CDR3 bases are TGCGCCAGCAGCCCCGAACCGCTACGAGAAGAAAACACCATATATTTT. It specifies CASSPEPLREENTIYF.

The chain recombines TRBV4-1 with TRBJ2-7; no reliable D call. The CDR3 consists of 17 residues. V was shortened by 0 bases and J by 3 bases, with 18 bases between the two germline ends. In germline, CDR1 is MGHRA, CDR2 YSYEKL. CDR3 sequence (DNA): TGCGCCAGCAGCCAAGAAGTCCCAGCGCTTACGGACTACGAGCAGTACTTC. This gives the protein CASSQEVPALTDYEQYF.

CDR3: CASSQVVSGGAWETQYF. The CDR3 nucleotides read TGCGCCAGCAGCCAGGTAGTGAGCGGGGGGGCGTGGGAGACCCAGTACTTC. This sequence joins TRBV4-1 and TRBJ2-5; 10 nucleotides match TRBD2. CDR1 and CDR2 (germline): MGHRA, YSYEKL. The J segment lost 5 bases and the V segment lost 3 bases, leaving 12 bases of the junction unmatched. The CDR3 runs to 17 residues.

The J gene is TRBJ2-7, the V gene TRBV14, with unresolved D. V lost 2 bases and J lost 4, with 15 bases in between. This CDR3 has 15 residues. Germline CDR1 SGHDN, CDR2 FVKESK. The CDR3 nucleotides are TGTGCCAGCAGCCAACCCGGCAGGTCATCTTACGAGCAGTACTTC. This encodes CASSQPGRSSYEQYF.

The chain uses TRBV14 and TRBJ2-6; 8 nucleotides line up with TRBD1. The CDR3 consists of 17 residues. J was trimmed by 0 bases and V by 4 bases; bases with no gene match: 5. CDR1 is SGHDN and CDR2 is FVKESK in the germline V gene. The CDR3 here is CASSPDRGYSGANVLTF. CDR3 sequence (DNA): TGTGCCAGCAGCCCCGACAGGGGCTACTCTGGGGCCAACGTCCTGACTTTC.

The rearrangement uses TRBV30 and TRBJ1-2; tentative D call: TRBD1 (5 bases). CDR1 and CDR2 (germline): GTSNPN, SVGIG (reference sequence). CDR3 length equals 13 residues. V lost 0 bases to trimming and J lost 4 bases, with 9 bases between them. CDR3 protein: CAWSVRQFYGYTF. In DNA, the CDR3 is TGTGCCTGGAGTGTCCGACAGTTCTATGGCTACACCTTC. The full variable domain, completed using reference TRBV30 and TRBJ1-2, is SQTIHQWPATLVQPVGSPLSLECTVEGTSNPNLYWYRQAAGRGLQLLFYSVGIGQISSEVPQNLSASRPQDRQFILSSKKLLLSDSGFYLCAWSVRQFYGYTFGSGTRLTVV.

V and J are TRBV6-6 and TRBJ2-3; 9 bases are a match to TRBD2. With V trimmed by 6 bases and J by 0 bases, 7 bases remained unmatched. In germline, CDR1 is MNHNY, CDR2 SVGAGI (reference sequence). The CDR3 runs to 16 residues. This chain's CDR3 is CASSLAGALSTDTQYF. CDR3 DNA sequence: TGTGCCAGCAGCTTAGCGGGGGCCCTTAGCACAGATACGCAGTATTTT.

This chain joins TRBV4-1 and TRBJ2-2; 7 nucleotides align to TRBD1. Germline V gene lookup returns CDR1 MGHRA and CDR2 YSYEKL. Germline trimming cut 0 bases from V and 6 bases from J; bases unmatched to any gene: 16. The CDR3 runs to 19 residues. CDR3 coding DNA: TGCGCCAGCAGCCAAGATCCCCTCAACCTGGCAGGGGGTCCCGGGGAGCTGTTTTTT. The encoded protein is CASSQDPLNLAGGPGELFF.

The genes are TRBV7-9 and TRBJ2-6; the D is unclear. The CDR3 covers 16 residues. Germline V gene lookup returns CDR1 SEHNR and CDR2 FQNEAQ (reference sequence). The V gene lost 9 bases and the J gene lost 4 bases, with 19 bases spanning the gap. CDR3: CASRRQGSKGANVLTF. The CDR3 DNA reads TGTGCCAGTCGCCGACAAGGCTCCAAAGGGGCCAACGTCCTGACTTTC.

J is TRBJ1-1 and V is TRBV14; 8 nucleotides align to TRBD1. The CDR3 covers 15 residues. Germline trimming cut 4 bases from V and 6 bases from J; bases unmatched to any gene: 10. Germline-derived CDR1 and CDR2 are SGHDN and FVKESK. Here the CDR3 reads CASSPHPQGAAEAFF. CDR3 nucleotide sequence: TGTGCCAGCAGCCCTCATCCCCAGGGGGCGGCTGAAGCTTTCTTT.

V gene TRBV14 combines with J gene TRBJ1-4, with 8 bases that match TRBD1. V dropped 1 base and J dropped 0; count of bases not matched to a gene: 4. Germline assignment: CDR1 SGHDN and CDR2 FVKESK. The CDR3 has 17 residues. The CDR3 DNA is TGTGCCAGCAGCCAAGGGGACAGGATTGCAACTAATGAAAAACTGTTTTTT. Amino acids: CASSQGDRIATNEKLFF.

This rearrangement joins TRBV7-2 to TRBJ1-6; D is uncertain. Trimming removed 6 bases from V and 0 bases from J, with 9 bases in between. Germline-derived CDR1 and CDR2 are SGHTA and FQGNSA. The CDR3 runs to 15 residues. Here the CDR3 reads CASSRRSSYNSPLHF. The CDR3 region has the DNA TGTGCCAGCAGTCGAAGGAGCTCCTATAATTCACCCCTCCACTTT.

V and J are TRBV19 and TRBJ1-5; perhaps TRBD1 as D (5 bases). Looked up from germline, CDR1 is LNHDA and CDR2 is SQIVND (reference sequence). Trimming took 3 bases from V and 3 from J, leaving 15 bases between them. This CDR3 contains 16 residues. The DNA for the CDR3 is TGTGCCAGTAGTATGGAGGGAGGGGCCACCAATCAGCCCCAGCATTTT. Encoded protein: CASSMEGGATNQPQHF.

This clone was detected only a few times. The rearrangement joins TRBV9 to TRBJ2-1; D gene ambiguous. This CDR3 is built from 17 residues. V shed 4 bases and J shed 9 bases, with 26 bases lying between them. Germline assignment: CDR1 SGDLS and CDR2 YYNGEE. CDR3 bases: TGTGCCAGCAGCACCGCATCTAGGCCCCTCTTCATCAGTGAGCAGTTCTTC. Amino acids: CASSTASRPLFISEQFF.

V usage is TRBV7-2 and J usage is TRBJ2-1; 10 nucleotides align to TRBD2. Trimming removed 1 base from V and 6 bases from J; junction bases left unmatched: 3. CDR3 length: 15 residues. Per germline, CDR1 SGHTA and CDR2 FQGNSA. Here the CDR3 reads CASSLVAGGSNEQFF. The CDR3, as DNA: TGTGCCAGCAGCTTAGTAGCGGGGGGATCCAATGAGCAGTTCTTC.

J is TRBJ2-4 and V is TRBV4-3; 12 bases fit TRBD2. CDR1 and CDR2 (germline): LGHNA, YSLEER. CDR3 length equals 21 residues. Trimming removed 0 bases from V and 3 bases from J; junction bases left unmatched: 15. The CDR3 loop reads CASSQDHLGLAGGFGKNIQYF. The CDR3, as DNA: TGCGCCAGCAGCCAAGACCATTTGGGTCTAGCGGGGGGGTTCGGCAAAAACATTCAGTACTTC.

J is TRBJ2-5 and V is TRBV5-6; a possible D gene is TRBD2 (7 bases). The CDR3 covers 17 residues. V lost 0 bases to trimming and J lost 3 bases, with 18 bases between them. Germline loops: CDR1 SGHDT, CDR2 YYEEEE. As DNA, the CDR3 is TGTGCCAGCAGCTTGGCCTTGTTCGGGGGGCGGGAAGAGACCCAGTACTTC. Amino acids: CASSLALFGGREETQYF.

The V gene is TRBV25-1, the J gene TRBJ2-7; 7 positions match TRBD1. The germline CDR1 and CDR2 sequences are MGHDK and SYGVNS. V shed 3 bases and J 2 bases; nucleotides not matched to a gene: 7. This CDR3 has 15 residues. The CDR3 DNA sequence: TGTGCCAGCAGTGACCAGGACAGGCCCGCCTACGAGCAGTACTTC. Translated: CASSDQDRPAYEQYF.

The chain links TRBV10-3 to TRBJ2-5; TRBD2 matches at 14 bases. Trimming removed 5 bases from V and 7 bases from J; junction bases left unmatched: 3. CDR1 is ENHRY, CDR2 SYGVKD, per germline. There are 14 residues in the CDR3. The CDR3 DNA sequence: TGTGCCATCAGTAGACTAGCGGGGGGGCTGACCCAGTACTTC. This sequence encodes CAISRLAGGLTQYF.